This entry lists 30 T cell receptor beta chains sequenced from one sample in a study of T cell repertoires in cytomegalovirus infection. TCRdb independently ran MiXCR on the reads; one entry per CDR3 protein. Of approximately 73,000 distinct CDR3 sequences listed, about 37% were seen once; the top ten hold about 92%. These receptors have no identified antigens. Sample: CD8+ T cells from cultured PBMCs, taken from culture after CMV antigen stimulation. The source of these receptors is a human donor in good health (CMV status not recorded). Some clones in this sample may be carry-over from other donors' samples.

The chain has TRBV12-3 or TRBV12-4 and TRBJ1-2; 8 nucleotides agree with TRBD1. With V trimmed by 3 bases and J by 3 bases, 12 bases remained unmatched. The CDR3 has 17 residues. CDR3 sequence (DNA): TGTGCCAGCAGTTTGGGGGCAGGGGGCGGAGTGGACTATGGCTACACCTTC. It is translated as CASSLGAGGGVDYGYTF.

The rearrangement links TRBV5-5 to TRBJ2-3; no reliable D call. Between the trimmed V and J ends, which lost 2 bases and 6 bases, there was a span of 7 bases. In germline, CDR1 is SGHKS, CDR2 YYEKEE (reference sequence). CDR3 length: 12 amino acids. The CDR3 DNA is TGTGCCAGCAGCTTCTTCGACGATACGCAGTATTTT. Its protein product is CASSFFDDTQYF.

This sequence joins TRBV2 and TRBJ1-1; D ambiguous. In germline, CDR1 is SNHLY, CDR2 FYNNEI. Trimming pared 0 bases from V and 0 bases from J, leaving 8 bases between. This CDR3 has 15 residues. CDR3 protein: CASSEAGIMNTEAFF. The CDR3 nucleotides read TGTGCCAGCAGTGAAGCCGGCATTATGAACACTGAAGCTTTCTTT.

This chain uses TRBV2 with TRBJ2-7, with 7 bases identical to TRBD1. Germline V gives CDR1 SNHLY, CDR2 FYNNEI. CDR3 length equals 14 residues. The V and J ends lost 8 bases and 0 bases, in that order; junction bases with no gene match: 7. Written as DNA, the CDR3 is TGTGCCAGCTTCGGGACAGACAGCTCCTACGAGCAGTACTTC. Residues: CASFGTDSSYEQYF.

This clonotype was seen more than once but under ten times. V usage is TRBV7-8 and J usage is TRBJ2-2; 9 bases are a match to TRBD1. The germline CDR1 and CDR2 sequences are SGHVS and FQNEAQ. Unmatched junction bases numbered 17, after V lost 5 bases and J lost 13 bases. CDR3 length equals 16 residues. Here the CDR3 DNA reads TGTGCCAGCAGCCTCCTAGTGGGGACAGGGCACACCTGGCTGTTTTTT. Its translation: CASSLLVGTGHTWLFF.

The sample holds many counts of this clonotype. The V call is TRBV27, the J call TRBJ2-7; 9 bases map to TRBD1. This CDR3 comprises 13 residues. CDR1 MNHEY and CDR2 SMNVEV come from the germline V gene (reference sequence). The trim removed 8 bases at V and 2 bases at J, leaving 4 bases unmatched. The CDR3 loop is CASARTGAYEQYF. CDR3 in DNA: TGTGCCAGCGCCAGGACAGGGGCCTACGAGCAGTACTTC.

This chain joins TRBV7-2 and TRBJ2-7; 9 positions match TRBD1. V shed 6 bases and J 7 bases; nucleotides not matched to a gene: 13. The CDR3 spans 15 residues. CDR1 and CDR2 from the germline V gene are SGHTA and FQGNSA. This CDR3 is CASSPMGQGYSEQYF. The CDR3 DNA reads TGTGCCAGCAGTCCTATGGGACAGGGATACTCAGAGCAGTACTTC. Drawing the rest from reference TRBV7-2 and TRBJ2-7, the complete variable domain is GAGVSQSPSNKVTEKGKDVELRCDPISGHTALYWYRQSLGQGLEFLIYFQGNSAPDKSGLPSDRFSAERTGGSVSTLTIQRTQQEDSAVYLCASSPMGQGYSEQYFGPGTRLTVT.

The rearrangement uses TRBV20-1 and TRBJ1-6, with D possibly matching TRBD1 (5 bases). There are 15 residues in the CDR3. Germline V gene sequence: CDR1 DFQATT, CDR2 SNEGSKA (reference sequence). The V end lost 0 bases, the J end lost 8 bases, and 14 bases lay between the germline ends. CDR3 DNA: TGCAGTGCTAGAGAACGCGACGGGGGGTATTCACCCCTCCACTTT. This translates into CSARERDGGYSPLHF.

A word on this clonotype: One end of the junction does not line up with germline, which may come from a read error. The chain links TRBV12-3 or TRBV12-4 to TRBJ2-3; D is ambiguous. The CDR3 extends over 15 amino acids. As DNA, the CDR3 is TGTGCCAGCAGCCCGAACTCGTTAATGGCCGGCCACGAGAATTTT. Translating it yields CASSPNSLMAGHENF.

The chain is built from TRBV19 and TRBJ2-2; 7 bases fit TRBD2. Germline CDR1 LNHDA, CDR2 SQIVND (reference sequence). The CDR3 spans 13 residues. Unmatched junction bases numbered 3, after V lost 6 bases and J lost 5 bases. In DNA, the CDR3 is TGTGCCAGTAGAGTGCGGGGGACCGGGGAGCTGTTTTTT. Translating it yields CASRVRGTGELFF.

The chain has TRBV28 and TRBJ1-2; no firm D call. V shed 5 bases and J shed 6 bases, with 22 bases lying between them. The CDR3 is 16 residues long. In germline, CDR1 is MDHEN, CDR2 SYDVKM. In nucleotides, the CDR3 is TGTGCCAGCAGTCTTACACGGACCCACGGCGGGAATGGCTACACCTTC. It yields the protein CASSLTRTHGGNGYTF.

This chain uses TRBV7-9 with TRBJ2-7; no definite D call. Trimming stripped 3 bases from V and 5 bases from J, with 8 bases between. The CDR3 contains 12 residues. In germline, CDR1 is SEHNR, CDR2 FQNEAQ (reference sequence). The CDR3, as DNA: TGTGCCAGCAGCTTTCAGCCGGACGAGCAGTACTTC. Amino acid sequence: CASSFQPDEQYF.

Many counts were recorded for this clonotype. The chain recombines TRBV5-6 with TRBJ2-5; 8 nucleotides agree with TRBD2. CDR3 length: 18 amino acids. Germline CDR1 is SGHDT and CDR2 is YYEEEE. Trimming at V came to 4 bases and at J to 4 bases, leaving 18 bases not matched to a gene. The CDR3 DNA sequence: TGTGCCAGCAGCCCAAGGGCGGGACTAGTGGGACTACGAGAGACCCAGTACTTC. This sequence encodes CASSPRAGLVGLRETQYF. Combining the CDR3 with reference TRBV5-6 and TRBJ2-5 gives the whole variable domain DAGVTQSPTHLIKTRGQQVTLRCSPKSGHDTVSWYQQALGQGPQFIFQYYEEEERQRGNFPDRFSGHQFPNYSSELNVNALLLGDSALYLCASSPRAGLVGLRETQYFGPGTRLLVL.

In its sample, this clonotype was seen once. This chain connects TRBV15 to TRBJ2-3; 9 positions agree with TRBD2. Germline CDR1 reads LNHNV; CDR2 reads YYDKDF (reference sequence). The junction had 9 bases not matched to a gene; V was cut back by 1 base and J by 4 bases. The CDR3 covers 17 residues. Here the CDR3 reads CATSRGPSGAYSDTQYF. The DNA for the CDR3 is TGTGCCACCAGCAGAGGTCCTAGCGGGGCCTACTCAGATACGCAGTATTTT.

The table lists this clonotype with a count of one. DNA for the CDR3: TGTGCCAGCAGTTTACTGGAGGGGGGTGAAAAACTGTTTTTT. Its protein product is CASSLLEGGEKLFF. J is TRBJ1-4 and V is TRBV28, with D maybe TRBD1 (6 bases). CDR1 is MDHEN and CDR2 is SYDVKM in the germline V gene. The CDR3 totals 14 residues. Trimming removed 2 bases from V and 7 bases from J, with 11 bases in between.

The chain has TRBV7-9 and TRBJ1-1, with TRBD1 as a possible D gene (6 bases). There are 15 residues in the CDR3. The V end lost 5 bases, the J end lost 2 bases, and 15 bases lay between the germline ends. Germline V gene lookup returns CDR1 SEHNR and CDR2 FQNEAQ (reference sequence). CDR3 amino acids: CASSPGQNFNTEAFF. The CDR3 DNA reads TGTGCCAGCAGCCCAGGACAGAACTTCAACACTGAAGCTTTCTTT.

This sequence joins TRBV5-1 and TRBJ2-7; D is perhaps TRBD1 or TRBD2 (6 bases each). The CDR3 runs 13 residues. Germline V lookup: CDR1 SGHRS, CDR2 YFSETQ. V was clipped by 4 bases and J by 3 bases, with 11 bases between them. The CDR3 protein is CASSLRGVYEQYF. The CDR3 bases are TGCGCCAGCAGCCTGAGGGGGGTCTACGAGCAGTACTTC.

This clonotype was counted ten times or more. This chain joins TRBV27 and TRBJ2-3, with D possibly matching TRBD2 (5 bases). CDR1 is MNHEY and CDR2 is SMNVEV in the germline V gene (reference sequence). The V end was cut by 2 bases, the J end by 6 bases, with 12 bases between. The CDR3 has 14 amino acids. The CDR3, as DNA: TGTGCCAGCAGTTTAGCGGGTCCCCTGGATACGCAGTATTTT. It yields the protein CASSLAGPLDTQYF.

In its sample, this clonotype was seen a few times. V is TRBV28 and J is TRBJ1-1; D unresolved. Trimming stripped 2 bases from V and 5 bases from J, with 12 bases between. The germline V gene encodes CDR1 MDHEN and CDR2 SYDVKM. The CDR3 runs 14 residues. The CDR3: CASSLRVLWTEAFF. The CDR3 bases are TGTGCCAGCAGTTTAAGGGTTTTGTGGACTGAAGCTTTCTTT.

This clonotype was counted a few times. CDR3 residues: CASSLAGLSNEQFF. CDR3 DNA sequence: TGTGCCAGCAGCTTAGCGGGACTGTCTAATGAGCAGTTCTTC. The V and J genes are TRBV7-6 and TRBJ2-1; D possibly corresponds to TRBD2 (6 bases). The length of the CDR3 is 14 residues. Looked up from germline, CDR1 is SGHVS and CDR2 is FNYEAQ. V was shortened by 0 bases and J by 7 bases, with 10 bases between the two germline ends. The full variable domain, in which reference TRBV7-6 and TRBJ2-1 provide the parts outside the CDR3, is GAGVSQSPRYKVTKRGQDVALRCDPISGHVSLYWYRQALGQGPEFLTYFNYEAQQDKSGLPNDRFSAERPEGSISTLTIQRTEQRDSAMYRCASSLAGLSNEQFFGPGTRLTVL.

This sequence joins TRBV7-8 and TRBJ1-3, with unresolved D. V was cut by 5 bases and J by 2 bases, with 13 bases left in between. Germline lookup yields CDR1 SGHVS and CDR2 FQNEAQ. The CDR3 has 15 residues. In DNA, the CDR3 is TGTGCCAGCAGCCCCTGGGGATCGACTGGAAACACCATATATTTT. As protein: CASSPWGSTGNTIYF.

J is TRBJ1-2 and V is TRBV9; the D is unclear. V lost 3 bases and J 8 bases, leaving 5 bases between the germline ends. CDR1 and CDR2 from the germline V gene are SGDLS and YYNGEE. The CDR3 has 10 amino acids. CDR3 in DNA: TGTGCCAGCAGCGGCGAAGGCTACACCTTC. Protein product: CASSGEGYTF.

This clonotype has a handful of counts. CDR3 sequence (DNA): TGTGCCGTCCGAAGGGGTAGCGACCATGGAGATGAGCAGTTCTTC. Translating gives CAVRRGSDHGDEQFF. The chain uses TRBV10-3 and TRBJ2-1; D is possibly TRBD1 or TRBD2 (5 bases each). V lost 11 bases and J 8 bases, leaving 25 bases between the germline ends. Germline assignment: CDR1 ENHRY and CDR2 SYGVKD. The CDR3 contains 15 residues.

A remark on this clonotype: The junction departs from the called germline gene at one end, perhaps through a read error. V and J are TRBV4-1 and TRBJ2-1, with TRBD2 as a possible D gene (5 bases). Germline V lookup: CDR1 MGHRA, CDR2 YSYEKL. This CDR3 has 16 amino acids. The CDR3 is CASSQETGSSYNEQFF. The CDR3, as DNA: TGTGCCAGCAGCCAAGAAACGGGGAGCTCCTACAATGAGCAGTTCTTC.

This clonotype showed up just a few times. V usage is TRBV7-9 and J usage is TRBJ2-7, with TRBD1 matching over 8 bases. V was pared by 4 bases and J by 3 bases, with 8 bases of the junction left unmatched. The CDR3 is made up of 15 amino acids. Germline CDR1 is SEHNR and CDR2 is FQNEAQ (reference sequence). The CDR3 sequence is CASSSDRGAHYEQYF. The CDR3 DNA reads TGTGCCAGCAGCTCCGACAGGGGAGCCCACTACGAGCAGTACTTC.

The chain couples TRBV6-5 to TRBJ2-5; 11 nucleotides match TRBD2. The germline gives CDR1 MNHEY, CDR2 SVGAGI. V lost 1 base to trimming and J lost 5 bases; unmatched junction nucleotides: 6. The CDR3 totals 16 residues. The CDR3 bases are TGTGCCAGCAGTTACTTAGCGGGGGGGCCCCGGGAGACCCAGTACTTC. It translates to CASSYLAGGPRETQYF.

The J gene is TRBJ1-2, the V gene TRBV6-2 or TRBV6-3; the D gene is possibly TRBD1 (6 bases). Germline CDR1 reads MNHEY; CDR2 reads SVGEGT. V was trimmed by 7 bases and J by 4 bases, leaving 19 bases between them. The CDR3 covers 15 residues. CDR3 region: CASTPRRGMSYGYTF. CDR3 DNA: TGTGCCAGCACCCCAAGGAGGGGGATGAGCTATGGCTACACCTTC.

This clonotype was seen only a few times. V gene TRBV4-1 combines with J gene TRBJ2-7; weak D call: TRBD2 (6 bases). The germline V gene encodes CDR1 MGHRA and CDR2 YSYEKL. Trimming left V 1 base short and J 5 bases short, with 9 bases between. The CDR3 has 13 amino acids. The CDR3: CASSQVRGNEQYF. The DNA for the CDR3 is TGCGCCAGCAGCCAAGTTCGGGGGAACGAGCAGTACTTC.

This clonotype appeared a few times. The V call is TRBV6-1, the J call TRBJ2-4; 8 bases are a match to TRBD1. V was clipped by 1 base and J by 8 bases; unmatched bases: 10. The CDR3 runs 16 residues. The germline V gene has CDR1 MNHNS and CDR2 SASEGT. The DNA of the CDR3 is TGTGCCAGCAGTGAAGTAGTAGACAGGGGATGGGACATTCAGTACTTC. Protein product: CASSEVVDRGWDIQYF.

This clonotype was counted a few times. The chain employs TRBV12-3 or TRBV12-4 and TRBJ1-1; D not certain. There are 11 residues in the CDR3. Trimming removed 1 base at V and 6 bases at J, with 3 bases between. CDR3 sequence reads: CASSLGAEAFF. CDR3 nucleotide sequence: TGTGCCAGCAGTTTAGGAGCTGAAGCTTTCTTT.